Following are 16 T cell receptor beta chains from one sample sequenced in a study of beta chain features in type 1 diabetes. Notes on the study in general: Among all four CD4+ subsets, Type 1 diabetes patients had TCRB CDR3s that were moderately but significantly shorter.

The sequenced template was cDNA made from the entire isolated RNA. Sequencing used immunoSEQ multiplex PCR; TCRdb keeps in-frame clones, though not all of them. This sample carries hundreds of thousands of clones, 15% of them seen once, and the ten largest clones take around 0.015%. The antigens these receptors bind are not known. Sequencing was carried out using naive CD4+ T cells from blood. These TCRs come from a man younger than 30 with type 1 diabetes.

This CDR3 reads CASSQGQGVYEQYF. DNA for the CDR3: TGTGCCAGCAGCCAGGGACAGGGGGTCTACGAGCAGTACTTC. The rearrangement uses TRBV11-3 and TRBJ2-7; 11 bases are shared with TRBD1. With 5 bases clipped from V and 3 bases from J, the junction kept 3 bases outside the gene matches. Germline V gene data show CDR1 as SGHNT and CDR2 as YENEEA. The CDR3 totals 14 residues.

V and J are TRBV30 and TRBJ2-3, with 8 bases that match TRBD2. CDR1 and CDR2 from the germline V gene are GTSNPN and SVGIG (reference sequence). J lost 0 bases, V lost 1 base, and 3 bases had no gene match. The CDR3 sequence is 15 residues long. The CDR3 here is CAWSALAGSTDTQYF. The CDR3 coding sequence is TGTGCCTGGAGTGCCCTAGCGGGTAGCACAGATACGCAGTATTTT.

The chain links TRBV9 to TRBJ2-3; D may be TRBD2 (5 bases). Trimming left V 4 bases short and J 6 bases short, with 15 bases between. The CDR3 has 14 residues. Per germline, CDR1 SGDLS and CDR2 YYNGEE. The CDR3 reads CASSPTKSQDTQYF. CDR3 DNA sequence: TGTGCCAGCAGCCCGACTAAATCGCAGGATACGCAGTATTTT.

This clone has a handful of counts. This rearrangement joins TRBV7-9 to TRBJ2-7; weak D call: TRBD2 (5 bases). The CDR3 covers 14 residues. V gave up 3 bases and J gave up 0 bases, with 9 bases separating them. Germline CDR1 is SEHNR and CDR2 is FQNEAQ (reference sequence). CDR3 amino acids: CASSFRDSSYEQYF. DNA for the CDR3: TGTGCCAGCAGCTTCCGGGATAGCTCCTACGAGCAGTACTTC. Combining the CDR3 with reference TRBV7-9 and TRBJ2-7 gives the whole variable domain DTGVSQNPRHKITKRGQNVTFRCDPISEHNRLYWYRQTLGQGPEFLTYFQNEAQLEKSRLLSDRFSAERPKGSFSTLEIQRTEQGDSAMYLCASSFRDSSYEQYFGPGTRLTVT.

This rearrangement joins TRBV7-2 to TRBJ2-5; 15 bases map to TRBD2. The V and J ends lost 5 bases and 8 bases, in that order; junction bases with no gene match: 6. Germline V gene sequence: CDR1 SGHTA, CDR2 FQGNSA. The CDR3 contains 15 residues. CDR3 sequence: CASSPGLAGGPTQYF. The CDR3 region has the DNA TGTGCCAGCAGCCCAGGACTAGCGGGAGGGCCTACCCAGTACTTC. The variable domain in full, completed from reference TRBV7-2 and TRBJ2-5, reads GAGVSQSPSNKVTEKGKDVELRCDPISGHTALYWYRQSLGQGLEFLIYFQGNSAPDKSGLPSDRFSAERTGGSVSTLTIQRTQQEDSAVYLCASSPGLAGGPTQYFGPGTRLLVL.

The genes are TRBV5-1 and TRBJ1-6, with 8 nucleotides matching TRBD1. Germline CDR1 is SGHRS and CDR2 is YFSETQ. The CDR3 loop spans 16 amino acids. Trimming removed 4 bases from V and 9 bases from J; junction bases left unmatched: 12. The DNA for the CDR3 is TGCGCCAGCAGCAGGTGGACAGGGCCTTCGGGTTCACCCCTCCACTTT. Residues: CASSRWTGPSGSPLHF.

The chain joins TRBV7-2 to TRBJ1-5; 10 nucleotides match TRBD1. V lost 5 bases and J lost 5; bases outside the gene matches: 3. CDR1 SGHTA and CDR2 FQGNSA come from the germline V gene. The length of the CDR3 is 14 residues. CDR3 loop: CASSTGQGDQPQHF. The CDR3 DNA sequence: TGTGCCAGCAGCACCGGACAGGGGGATCAGCCCCAGCATTTT.

This clone was recorded a few times. This sequence joins TRBV18 and TRBJ1-1; TRBD1 agrees at 7 bases. The germline V gene encodes CDR1 KGHSH and CDR2 LQKENI. The CDR3 loop spans 15 amino acids. Trimming cost V 2 bases and J 5 bases; bases outside gene matches: 8. This CDR3 reads CASSPKTGATTEAFF. The CDR3 region has the DNA TGTGCCAGCTCACCAAAAACAGGGGCCACTACTGAAGCTTTCTTT.

This clone was seen more than once but under ten times. V is TRBV28 and J is TRBJ1-1; TRBD1 matches at 7 bases. The germline CDR1 and CDR2 sequences are MDHEN and SYDVKM. This CDR3 has 14 residues. Trimming took 6 bases from V and 5 from J; bases not matched to a gene: 9. The CDR3 DNA sequence: TGTGCCAGCAGAAACGCAGGGGGAGGAACTGAAGCTTTCTTT. The encoded protein is CASRNAGGGTEAFF.

This clone was observed a few times. The chain has TRBV5-1 and TRBJ2-5; the match to TRBD2 covers 12 bases. The CDR3 length is 15 residues. V lost 5 bases, J lost 1 base, and 3 bases stayed unmatched. The V gene's germline CDR1 is SGHRS and CDR2 YFSETQ. Here the CDR3 reads CASSRLAGVQETQYF. The CDR3 region has the DNA TGCGCCAGCAGTCGACTAGCGGGGGTCCAAGAGACCCAGTACTTC.

A few counts support this clone. V gene TRBV15 combines with J gene TRBJ2-5, with D possibly TRBD2 on 5 matching bases. Germline V lookup: CDR1 LNHNV, CDR2 YYDKDF (reference sequence). This CDR3 has 17 amino acids. Trimming removed 5 bases from V and 6 bases from J, with 25 bases in between. CDR3: CATSDKRVGARVQTQYF. Written as DNA, the CDR3 is TGTGCCACCAGCGATAAAAGGGTGGGCGCGAGGGTACAGACCCAGTACTTC.

In its sample, this clone was seen a few times. The rearrangement uses TRBV5-6 and TRBJ2-1; D gene ambiguous. Germline CDR1 SGHDT, CDR2 YYEEEE. CDR3 size: 12 residues. V lost 7 bases, J lost 7 bases, and 12 bases lay in between. This chain's CDR3 is CASALGLNEQFF. The CDR3, as DNA: TGTGCCAGCGCTCTAGGTTTGAATGAGCAGTTCTTC.

This clone was detected only a few times. The chain recombines TRBV5-1 with TRBJ2-1, with TRBD2 matching over 10 bases. V shed 0 bases and J 7 bases; nucleotides not matched to a gene: 4. Germline values: CDR1 SGHRS, CDR2 YFSETQ. The CDR3 runs to 15 residues. CDR3: CASSLDPSGRNEQFF. CDR3 DNA sequence: TGCGCCAGCAGCTTGGACCCTAGCGGGAGAAATGAGCAGTTCTTC.

This sequence joins TRBV5-1 and TRBJ2-2; D is uncertain. Deletions cut 0 bases from V and 9 bases from J, with 12 bases between. The CDR3 runs to 14 residues. Germline V lookup: CDR1 SGHRS, CDR2 YFSETQ. CDR3 sequence: CASSLAGRPRELFF. CDR3 DNA sequence: TGCGCCAGCAGCTTGGCCGGCAGGCCCAGGGAGCTGTTTTTT.

This rearrangement joins TRBV7-2 to TRBJ1-2, with TRBD1 identical over 9 bases. Germline trimming cut 5 bases from V and 0 bases from J; bases unmatched to any gene: 7. Germline V CDR1 and CDR2: SGHTA, FQGNSA. CDR3 size: 16 residues. The CDR3 is CASSMGQGGANYGYTF. The CDR3 nucleotides read TGTGCCAGCAGCATGGGACAGGGTGGAGCTAACTATGGCTACACCTTC.

This clone was observed a handful of times. The CDR3: CAWSPGLSLRETQYF. For the CDR3, the DNA is TGTGCCTGGAGCCCCGGACTAAGTCTCAGAGAGACCCAGTACTTC. The chain employs TRBV30 and TRBJ2-5, with a weak D call TRBD2 (6 bases). The CDR3 loop spans 15 amino acids. Looked up from germline, CDR1 is GTSNPN and CDR2 is SVGIG (reference sequence). V was trimmed by 3 bases and J by 4 bases, leaving 18 bases between them.